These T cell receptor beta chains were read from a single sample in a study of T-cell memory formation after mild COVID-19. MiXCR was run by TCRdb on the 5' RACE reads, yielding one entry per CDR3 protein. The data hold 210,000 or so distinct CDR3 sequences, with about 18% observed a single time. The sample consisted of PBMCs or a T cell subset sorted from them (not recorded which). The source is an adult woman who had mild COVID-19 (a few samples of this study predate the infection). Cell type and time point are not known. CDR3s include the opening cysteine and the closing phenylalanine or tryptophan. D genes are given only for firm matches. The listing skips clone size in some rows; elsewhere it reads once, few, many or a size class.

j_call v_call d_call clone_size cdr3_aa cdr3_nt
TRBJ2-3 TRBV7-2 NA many CASSTFSEETQYF TGTGCCAGCAGCACCTTTAGCGAAGAGACGCAGTATTTT
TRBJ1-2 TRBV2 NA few CASSEGPNGYTF TGTGCCAGCAGTGAAGGCCCGAATGGCTACACCTTC
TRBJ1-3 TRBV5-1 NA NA CASSLVSLRLSGNTIYF TGCGCCAGCAGCTTGGTATCTCTACGTCTCTCTGGAAACACCATATATTTT
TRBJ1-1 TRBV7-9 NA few CASSLVGMNTEAFF TGTGCCAGCAGCTTAGTAGGGATGAACACTGAAGCTTTCTTT
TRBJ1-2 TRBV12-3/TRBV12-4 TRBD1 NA CASSSGTGRGYTF TGTGCCAGCAGTTCCGGGACAGGGCGTGGCTACACCTTC
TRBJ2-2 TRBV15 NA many CATSRGNTGSGELFF TGTGCCACCAGCAGAGGAAACACAGGATCCGGGGAGCTGTTTTTT
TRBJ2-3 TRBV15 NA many CATSRETQLAAADTQYF TGTGCCACCAGCAGAGAGACCCAGCTAGCTGCGGCAGATACGCAGTATTTT
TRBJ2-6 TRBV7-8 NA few CASSLVLTSGANVLTF TGTGCCAGCAGCTTAGTGCTGACCTCTGGGGCCAACGTCCTGACTTTC
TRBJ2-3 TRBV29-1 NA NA CSVEGGPRTDTQYF TGCAGCGTTGAGGGGGGGCCGCGCACAGATACGCAGTATTTT
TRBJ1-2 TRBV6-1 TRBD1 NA CASRPGQGTFGYTF TGTGCCAGCAGACCTGGACAGGGGACGTTCGGCTACACCTTC